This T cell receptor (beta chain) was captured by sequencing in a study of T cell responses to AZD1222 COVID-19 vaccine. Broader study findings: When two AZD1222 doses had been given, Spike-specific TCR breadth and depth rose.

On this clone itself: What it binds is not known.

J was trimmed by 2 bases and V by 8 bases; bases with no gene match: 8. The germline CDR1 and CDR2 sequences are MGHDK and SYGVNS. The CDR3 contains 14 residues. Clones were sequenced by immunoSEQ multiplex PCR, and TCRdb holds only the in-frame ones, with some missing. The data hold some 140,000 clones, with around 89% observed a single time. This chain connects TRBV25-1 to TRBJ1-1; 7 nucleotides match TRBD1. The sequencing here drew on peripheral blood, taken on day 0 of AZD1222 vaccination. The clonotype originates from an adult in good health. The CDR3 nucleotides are TGTGCCAGCCGGAAGGGACAGATAAACACTGAAGCTTTCTTT. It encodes CASRKGQINTEAFF. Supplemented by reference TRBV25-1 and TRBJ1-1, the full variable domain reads EADIYQTPRYLVIGTGKKITLECSQTMGHDKMYWYQQDPGMELHLIHYSYGVNSTEKGDLSSESTVSRIRTEHFPLTLESARPSHTSQYLCASRKGQINTEAFFGQGTRLTVV.